This TCR beta chain comes out of a study of Graves' ophthalmopathy and Graves' hyperthyroidism. Study-level information: Samples of peripheral blood were obtained at initial diagnosis, prior to treatment of any kind.

Beta-chain TCR CDR3 regions were amplified from RNA transcripts. HTBI primers primed a first-round RT-PCR, and a second-round multiplex PCR followed. TCRdb ran MiXCR on the multiplex PCR reads and lists one entry per CDR3 protein. Of hundreds of thousands of distinct CDR3 sequences listed, just over 15% were seen once; the top ten hold roughly 7%. Aged 18 to 65, hyperthyroidism patients had been newly diagnosed, with under 2 months' duration. Broader study findings: The model achieved about 70% sensitivity and less than 75% specificity for ophthalmopathy progression.

The CDR3 contains 14 residues. The germline gives CDR1 MNHEY, CDR2 SVGEGT. The V end lost 6 bases, the J end lost 7 bases, and 18 bases lay between the germline ends. This clonotype was recorded many times. Antigen specificity is unknown. Specimen: peripheral blood. The source of this sequence is a woman aged 18 to 35 with stable Graves' hyperthyroidism. The chain combines TRBV6-2 or TRBV6-3 with TRBJ1-1; a weak D match, TRBD1 (6 bases). CDR3 amino acids: CASSYTGPRVEAFF. In nucleotides, the CDR3 is TGTGCCAGCAGCTACACAGGGCCACGGGTTGAAGCTTTCTTT.